Listed below are T cell receptor beta chains from one sample, sequenced in a study of blood T cell repertoires in COVID-19. Sequencing used immunoSEQ multiplex PCR; TCRdb keeps in-frame clones, though not all of them. The data show roughly 210,000 clones, roughly 84% seen once. The sequenced material came from PBMCs or T cells enriched from blood (not recorded which). The origin of the receptors is a man younger than 45 in a cohort exposed to, infected with or recovered from COVID-19 (not recorded which). The CDR3 runs from the conserved cysteine through the conserved F or W. D genes are given only for firm matches. Clone size is not always given. Where it is, it says once, few, many or a class for expanded clones.

TRBJ1-4 TRBV28 TRBD1 NA TGTGCCAGCAGTTCCCGGACAGGAATGGGAGAAAAACTGTTTTTT CASSSRTGMGEKLFF
TRBJ2-1 TRBV5-5 TRBD2 once TGTGCCAGCAGCTCCTCACTAGCGGGAGACGAGGATGAGCAGTTCTTC CASSSSLAGDEDEQFF
TRBJ2-1 TRBV29-1 NA NA TGCAGCGGGGGTGGGGCGTACAATGAGCAGTTCTTC CSGGGAYNEQFF
TRBJ2-1 TRBV27 NA NA TGTGCCAGCAGTTTACAGGGCTCCTACAATGAGCAGTTCTTC CASSLQGSYNEQFF
TRBJ2-5 TRBV7-9 NA NA TGTGCCAGCAGCTCCACATTCGAGACCCAGTACTTC CASSSTFETQYF
TRBJ1-3 TRBV7-2 NA NA TGTGCCAGCAGCCATGGACAGCTGGGCTCTGGAAACACCATATATTTT CASSHGQLGSGNTIYF
TRBJ1-2 TRBV28 NA once TGTGCCAGCAGCTCGAGAGGCGAAGGTTTTGGCTACACCTTC CASSSRGEGFGYTF
TRBJ1-2 TRBV7-8 NA once TGTGCCAGCAGCTTACGAGACAGGCTCTACACCTTC CASSLRDRLYTF
TRBJ2-1 TRBV6-5 TRBD2 NA TGTGCCAGCAGTAACTTCGGACTAGCGCCTTCGGAGCAGTTCTTC CASSNFGLAPSEQFF
TRBJ1-1 TRBV7-9 NA NA TGTGCCAGCAGAGATATTAGATGGGGCAAGGGCGACACTGAAGCTTTCTTT CASRDIRWGKGDTEAFF
TRBJ2-7 TRBV28 TRBD2 NA TGTGCCAAGTCCGGCGGCGTGACTAGCGGGAACTACGAGCAGTACTTC CAKSGGVTSGNYEQYF
TRBJ1-1 TRBV27 NA once TGTGCCAGCGGGGATCTGCCGGGGGGGGACACTGAAGCTTTCTTT CASGDLPGGDTEAFF
TRBJ2-7 TRBV7-2 TRBD2 NA TGTGCCAGCAGCTCGGGACTAGCCCGATACGAGCAGTACTTC CASSSGLARYEQYF
TRBJ2-5 TRBV7-2 NA NA TGTGCCAGCAGCCTTTCCACGGACTTCGGGGAGACCCAGTACTTC CASSLSTDFGETQYF
TRBJ2-3 TRBV29-1 NA NA TGCAGCGTTGAGACGGTAGTTGGGGCAGTGGTGGGAGATACGCAGTATTTT CSVETVVGAVVGDTQYF
TRBJ1-2 TRBV5-5 NA NA TGTGCCAGCAGCGATACGGGACACTACAGCTATGGCTACACCTTC CASSDTGHYSYGYTF
TRBJ1-4 TRBV5-1 NA once TGCGCCAGCAGCTCGGCGGGGTTGGGGACTAATGAAAAACTGTTTTTT CASSSAGLGTNEKLFF
TRBJ1-4 TRBV5-6 NA NA TGTGCCAGCAGCGGCACAGGGTTGATAGGCGAAAAACTGTTTTTT CASSGTGLIGEKLFF
TRBJ2-5 TRBV28 NA NA TGTGCCAGCAGCCGGAACAGGGTTCTGGAGACCCAGTACTTC CASSRNRVLETQYF
TRBJ2-7 TRBV11-2 TRBD2 NA TGTGCCAGCAGCTTAGGACTAGCGGGTTACGAGCAGTACTTC CASSLGLAGYEQYF
TRBJ1-2 TRBV12-3/TRBV12-4 TRBD1 NA TGTGCCAGCACGACAGGGGCTCACTATGGCTACACCTTC CASTTGAHYGYTF
TRBJ1-2 TRBV5-6 TRBD1 NA TGTGCCAGCAGCTTAACAGGGGCTAACTATGGCTACACCTTC CASSLTGANYGYTF
TRBJ2-6 TRBV6-5 NA NA TGTGCCAGCTTGGCAGACTCTGGGGCCAACGTCCTGACTTTC CASLADSGANVLTF
TRBJ1-2 TRBV29-1 NA NA TGCAGCGTTGATGAGGATGGCTACACCTTC CSVDEDGYTF
TRBJ1-5 TRBV6-2/TRBV6-3 NA NA TGTGCCAGCAGTGGCTACAGGGGCAATCAGCCCCAGCATTTT CASSGYRGNQPQHF
TRBJ2-3 TRBV28 NA NA TGTGCCAGCAGTTTATCTGCGGGTTTGGTCGGTGATACGCAGTATTTT CASSLSAGLVGDTQYF
TRBJ2-5 TRBV7-9 NA NA TGTGCCAGCAGCTTAGTTAGGGAGCGGGAGACCCAGTACTTC CASSLVRERETQYF
TRBJ2-7 TRBV5-1 NA NA TGCGCCAGCAGCTTGGTTCCCGCGACCTACGAGCAGTACTTC CASSLVPATYEQYF
TRBJ1-1 TRBV5-1 NA NA TGCGCCAGCAGCTTGCTTGCTGAAAGGGGAAGTGGGTATCGAGAGAACACTGAAGCTTTCTTT CASSLLAERGSGYRENTEAFF
TRBJ1-5 TRBV5-4 TRBD1 NA TGTGCCAGCCCCCCCGGCCCCAGACAGGGTCTCAATCAGCCCCAGCATTTT CASPPGPRQGLNQPQHF
TRBJ2-7 TRBV11-2 TRBD2 NA TGTGCCAGCAGCCCGGGGGGACTCCCTGCTGGGCAGTACTTC CASSPGGLPAGQYF
TRBJ2-7 TRBV6-5 TRBD1 NA TGTGCCAGCAGATCGACAGGGAGCTACGAGCAGTACTTC CASRSTGSYEQYF
TRBJ1-3 TRBV10-1 NA NA TGCGCCAGCGAGGGCTCTGGAAACACCATATATTTT CASEGSGNTIYF
TRBJ2-3 TRBV25-1 TRBD2 NA TGTGCCAGCAGTGAATTTTTCCTAGCGGAAATCACAGATACGCAGTATTTT CASSEFFLAEITDTQYF
TRBJ2-7 TRBV5-6 TRBD1 once TGTGCCAGCAGCTTGCCGGGACAGGGGGCCTACGAGCAGTACTTC CASSLPGQGAYEQYF
TRBJ2-7 TRBV27 NA NA TGTGCCAGCACCCAGGGTTACGAGCAGTACTTC CASTQGYEQYF
TRBJ1-6 TRBV7-2 NA NA TGTGCCAGCAGCCCTATCGGGGGGCCAGGTTCACCCCTCCACTTT CASSPIGGPGSPLHF
TRBJ1-5 TRBV27 NA NA TGTGCCAGCAGCCAGGGTAACAATCAGCCCCAGCATTTT CASSQGNNQPQHF
TRBJ2-7 TRBV7-8 TRBD2 NA TGTGCCAGCAGCTTAGCTAGCGGGAGGGGAGAGCAGTACTTC CASSLASGRGEQYF
TRBJ2-6 TRBV19 TRBD1 once TGTGCCAGTTCTTGGGACAGATTAACCTCTGGGGCCAACGTCCTGACTTTC CASSWDRLTSGANVLTF